This record looks at one T cell receptor beta chain sequence and its context. The sample belongs to a study of blood T cell repertoires in COVID-19. As for the study in general: Sources were T cells, B-cell-depleted T cells, or PBMCs; the material itself was cDNA or gDNA.

From germline, CDR1 is LNHDA and CDR2 SQIVND (reference sequence). This CDR3 is 15 amino acids long. V shed 9 bases and J 3 bases; nucleotides not matched to a gene: 10. The method was immunoSEQ multiplex PCR; TCRdb's version includes in-frame clones alone and lacks a portion of them. The repertoire consists of about 230,000 clones, with roughly 80% occurring once and the leading ten covering about 8%. The TCR comes from a woman older than 75 with acute or convalescent COVID-19. Sequencing input: peripheral blood. The chain couples TRBV19 to TRBJ1-3; 8 bases are a match to TRBD1. CDR3 loop: CASRTPQGGGNTIYF. The CDR3 DNA reads TGTGCCAGCCGCACCCCACAGGGGGGTGGAAACACCATATATTTT.